Detailed here is one T cell receptor (beta chain). Its cognate antigen is unknown. Healthy bone marrow donors made up the donors. These data belong to a study of cytomegalovirus exposure and HLA in healthy donors. Whole-study context: Unique TCRs numbering around 85 million, obtained from HLA-typed donors, made up an early data release. The study's findings and limits: There were under 200 TCR beta chains listed as cytomegalovirus-associated. There were a few CMV-associated chains whose specificity for CMV antigens was confirmed in vitro.

The CDR3 has 14 amino acids. CDR1 is SEHNR, CDR2 FQNEAQ, per germline (reference sequence). V shed 4 bases, J shed 8 bases, and the junction held 7 bases outside the gene matches. Researchers ran the PCR with 60 Vbeta and 13 Jbeta primers. Produced via immunoSEQ multiplex PCR; TCRdb's table is partial and in-frame only. The sample contains about 210,000 clones, 70% to 90% of which appear only once. The rearrangement uses TRBV7-9 and TRBJ1-4, with TRBD1 identical over 7 bases. The specimen sequenced was PBMCs. The sequence was collected from a girl aged 2-10 years in good health and CMV-seronegative. CDR3 sequence reads: CASSSMGQTEKLFF. The CDR3, as DNA: TGTGCCAGCAGCTCAATGGGACAGACGGAAAAACTGTTTTTT. Looking up the rest from reference TRBV7-9 and TRBJ1-4 gives the full variable domain: DTGVSQNPRHKITKRGQNVTFRCDPISEHNRLYWYRQTLGQGPEFLTYFQNEAQLEKSRLLSDRFSAERPKGSFSTLEIQRTEQGDSAMYLCASSSMGQTEKLFFGSGTQLSVL.